These 13 T cell receptor beta chains were all obtained from the same sample, sequenced in a study of T cell responses to AZD1222 COVID-19 vaccine. The repertoire was sequenced with immunoSEQ multiplex PCR; TCRdb's copy has only in-frame clones and lacks some. The sample lists about 120,000 clones, 85% to 90% occurring once. The specimen was peripheral blood, collected on day 0 of AZD1222 vaccination. These receptors came from an adult in good health.

V gene TRBV10-3 combines with J gene TRBJ2-2; possibly TRBD1 or TRBD2 for D (6 bases each). The V end lost 9 bases, the J end lost 4 bases, and 21 bases lay between the germline ends. CDR3 length: 16 residues. CDR1 ENHRY and CDR2 SYGVKD come from the germline V gene. CDR3 nucleotide sequence: TGTGCCATTGGAGGGGTACAGGGTATTATCACCGGGGAGCTGTTTTTT. Its translation is CAIGGVQGIITGELFF.

This clone appeared a few times. The rearrangement uses TRBV15 and TRBJ1-2; D may be TRBD1 (5 bases). This CDR3 has 17 amino acids. CDR1 is LNHNV, CDR2 YYDKDF, per germline (reference sequence). V was cut by 3 bases and J by 4 bases, with 21 bases left in between. The CDR3 region has the DNA TGTGCCACCAGCAGTCCCTTCCTTGACAGCCAGCCCTATGGCTACACCTTC. Translating it yields CATSSPFLDSQPYGYTF.

V is TRBV7-3 and J is TRBJ1-2; the match to TRBD1 covers 8 bases. The germline V gene has CDR1 SGHTA and CDR2 FQGTGA. After removal of 5 bases from V and 5 bases from J, the junction contained 4 bases not matched to a gene. This CDR3 is built from 13 residues. CDR3 coding DNA: TGTGCCAGCAGCCTTGGACAGGGATATGGCTACACCTTC. This gives the protein CASSLGQGYGYTF.

Written as DNA, the CDR3 is TGTGCCAGCAGCCGGACAGGGGTTTATGGCTACACCTTC. Protein product: CASSRTGVYGYTF. This rearrangement joins TRBV11-2 to TRBJ1-2, with TRBD1 matching 9 bases. Germline CDR1 reads SGHAT; CDR2 reads FQNNGV. J was trimmed by 5 bases and V by 5 bases; bases with no gene match: 3. CDR3 size: 13 residues.

The V gene is TRBV7-3, the J gene TRBJ2-1; D is perhaps TRBD1 (6 bases). V was clipped by 2 bases and J by 1 base, with 6 bases between them. This CDR3 comprises 14 residues. CDR1 is SGHTA and CDR2 is FQGTGA in the germline V gene. The CDR3 is CASSLQGSYNEQFF. CDR3 DNA sequence: TGTGCCAGCAGCTTACAGGGGTCCTACAATGAGCAGTTCTTC.

The CDR3 sequence: CASSNRGLVETQYF. CDR3 in DNA: TGTGCCAGTAGCAACAGGGGCTTGGTGGAGACCCAGTACTTC. The V and J genes are TRBV19 and TRBJ2-5; 7 bases agree with TRBD1. V was clipped by 6 bases and J by 5 bases; unmatched bases: 9. Germline loops: CDR1 LNHDA, CDR2 SQIVND (reference sequence). The CDR3 length is 14 residues.

This rearrangement joins TRBV5-1 to TRBJ2-2; no reliable D call. Germline assignment: CDR1 SGHRS and CDR2 YFSETQ. There are 16 residues in the CDR3. Deletions cut 6 bases from V and 0 bases from J, with 15 bases between. CDR3: CASMPGLLSNTGELFF. The CDR3 nucleotides read TGCGCCAGCATGCCAGGATTACTTTCGAACACCGGGGAGCTGTTTTTT. Based on the CDR3 plus reference TRBV5-1 and TRBJ2-2, the full variable domain is KAGVTQTPRYLIKTRGQQVTLSCSPISGHRSVSWYQQTPGQGLQFLFEYFSETQRNKGNFPGRFSGRQFSNSRSEMNVSTLELGDSALYLCASMPGLLSNTGELFFGEGSRLTVL.

The sample holds a few counts of this clone. The J gene is TRBJ2-3, the V gene TRBV6-1, with TRBD1 matching 8 bases. The V gene's germline CDR1 is MNHNS and CDR2 SASEGT. CDR3 length: 16 residues. J was trimmed by 1 base and V by 4 bases; bases with no gene match: 7. The CDR3 bases are TGTGCCAGCAGTGTACAGGGACAGGTGGGCACAGATACGCAGTATTTT. Its protein is CASSVQGQVGTDTQYF.

The sample holds one count of this clone. The rearrangement joins TRBV2 to TRBJ2-3; 14 bases fit TRBD2. This CDR3 has 19 amino acids. The V gene's germline CDR1 is SNHLY and CDR2 FYNNEI. Trimming at V came to 4 bases and at J to 3 bases, leaving 12 bases not matched to a gene. The CDR3, as DNA: TGTGCCAGCAGTGGAGTGACGGGTTGGACTAGCGGGGGGACAGATACGCAGTATTTT. It yields the protein CASSGVTGWTSGGTDTQYF.

The chain carries TRBV7-3 and TRBJ2-2, with 8 bases identical to TRBD2. CDR1 SGHTA and CDR2 FQGTGA come from the germline V gene. The CDR3 has 16 residues. The ends lost 2 bases at V and 4 bases at J; junction bases unmatched: 6. The CDR3 DNA follows: TGTGCCAGCAGCTTAGTCCGGCTAGCGGGCACCGGGGAGCTGTTTTTT. It specifies CASSLVRLAGTGELFF.

The chain combines TRBV19 with TRBJ1-4; no clear D gene. Germline loops: CDR1 LNHDA, CDR2 SQIVND (reference sequence). V lost 9 bases and J lost 4, with 18 bases in between. There are 15 residues in the CDR3. The CDR3 here is CASKSGGRNNEKLFF. CDR3 sequence (DNA): TGTGCCAGCAAATCCGGCGGACGGAATAATGAAAAACTGTTTTTT.

This chain uses TRBV12-5 with TRBJ2-5, with TRBD2 as a possible D gene (7 bases). This CDR3 region has 13 residues. V was clipped by 2 bases and J by 5 bases, with 9 bases between them. CDR1 and CDR2 from the germline V gene are LGHNT and FRNRAP. CDR3 residues: CASGLRGGETQYF. The CDR3 region has the DNA TGTGCTAGTGGTTTGAGGGGGGGGGAGACCCAGTACTTC.

This clone came up a few times. The rearrangement uses TRBV13 and TRBJ2-7, with D possibly TRBD1 on 6 matching bases. CDR1 is PRHDT, CDR2 FYEKMQ, per germline (reference sequence). The CDR3 runs to 13 residues. Trimming shortened V by 5 bases and J by 7 bases, and 15 bases separated the two germline ends. CDR3 protein: CASSDAKGEEQYF. In nucleotides, the CDR3 is TGTGCCAGCAGCGACGCTAAGGGGGAAGAGCAGTACTTC.